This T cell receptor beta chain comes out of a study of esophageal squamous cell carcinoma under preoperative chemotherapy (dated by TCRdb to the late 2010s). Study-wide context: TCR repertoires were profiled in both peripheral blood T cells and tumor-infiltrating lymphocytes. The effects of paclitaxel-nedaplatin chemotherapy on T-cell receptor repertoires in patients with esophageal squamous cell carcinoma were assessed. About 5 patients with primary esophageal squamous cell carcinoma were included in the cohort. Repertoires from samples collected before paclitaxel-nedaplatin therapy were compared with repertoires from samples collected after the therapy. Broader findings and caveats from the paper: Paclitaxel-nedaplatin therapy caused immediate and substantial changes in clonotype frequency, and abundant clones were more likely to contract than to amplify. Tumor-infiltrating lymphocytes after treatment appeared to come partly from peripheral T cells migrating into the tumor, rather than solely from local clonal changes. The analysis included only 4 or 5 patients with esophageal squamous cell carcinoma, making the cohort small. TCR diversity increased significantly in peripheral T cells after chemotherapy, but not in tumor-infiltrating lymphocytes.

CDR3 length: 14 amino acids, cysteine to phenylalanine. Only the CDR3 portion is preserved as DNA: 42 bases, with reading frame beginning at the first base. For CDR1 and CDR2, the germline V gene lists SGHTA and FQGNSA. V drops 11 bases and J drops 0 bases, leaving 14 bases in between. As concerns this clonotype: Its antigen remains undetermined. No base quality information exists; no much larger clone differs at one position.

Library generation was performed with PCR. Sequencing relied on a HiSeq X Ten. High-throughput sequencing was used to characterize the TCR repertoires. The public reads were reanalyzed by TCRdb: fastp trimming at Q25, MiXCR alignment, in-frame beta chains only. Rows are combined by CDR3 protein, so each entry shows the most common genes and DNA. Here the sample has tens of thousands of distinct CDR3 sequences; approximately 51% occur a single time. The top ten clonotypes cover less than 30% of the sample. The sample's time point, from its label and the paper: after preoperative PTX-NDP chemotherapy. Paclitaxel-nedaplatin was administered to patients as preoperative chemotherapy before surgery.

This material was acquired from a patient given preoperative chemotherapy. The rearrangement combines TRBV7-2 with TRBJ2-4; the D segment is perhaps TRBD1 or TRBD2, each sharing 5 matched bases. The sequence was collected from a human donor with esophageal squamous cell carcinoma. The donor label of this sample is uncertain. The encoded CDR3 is CAGRRGRAKNIQYF. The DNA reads TGTGCCGGGCGCCGGGGCCGAGCCAAAAACATTCAGTACTTC.